These T cell receptor beta chains were read from a single sample in a study of CD8+CD57+ T cells in acquired aplastic anemia. TCRdb redid the calling of the reads with MiXCR, one entry per CDR3 protein. The sample has 200,000 to 250,000 distinct CDR3 sequences, approximately 35% seen once. Material: sorted CD4+, CD8+, or CD8+CD57+ T cells (not recorded which) from PBMCs. The origin of the receptors is a human donor in good health, serving as a control. CDR3s include the opening cysteine and the closing phenylalanine or tryptophan. Each record gives: CDR3 length, D gene, clone size, J gene, V gene, CDR3 protein, CDR3 DNA. The D gene is left open where the match is weak. Size tells how often a clone was seen (once, few, many) or the class of an expanded clone, and some rows leave it out.

len: 15
d_gene: TRBD1
abundance: many
j_gene: TRBJ2-4
v_gene: TRBV2
CDR3aa: CASRVGGSSKNIQYF
CDR3nt: TGTGCCAGCAGGGTAGGGGGCTCGTCCAAAAACATTCAGTACTTC

len: 11
d_gene: .
abundance: many
j_gene: TRBJ2-7
v_gene: TRBV7-2
CDR3aa: CASSFFGEQYF
CDR3nt: TGTGCCAGCAGCTTCTTTGGCGAGCAGTACTTC

len: 14
d_gene: .
abundance: .
j_gene: TRBJ1-1
v_gene: TRBV9
CDR3aa: CASSVAGAQTEAFF
CDR3nt: TGTGCCAGCAGCGTAGCTGGGGCGCAGACTGAAGCTTTCTTT

len: 13
d_gene: .
abundance: many
j_gene: TRBJ2-1
v_gene: TRBV25-1
CDR3aa: CASRYSGDNEQFF
CDR3nt: TGTGCCAGCAGATATTCTGGGGACAATGAGCAGTTCTTC

len: 15
d_gene: TRBD1
abundance: .
j_gene: TRBJ1-6
v_gene: TRBV12-3/TRBV12-4
CDR3aa: CASSFDGQGNSPLHF
CDR3nt: TGTGCCAGCAGTTTCGACGGACAGGGGAATTCACCCCTCCACTTT

len: 15
d_gene: .
abundance: few
j_gene: TRBJ1-6
v_gene: TRBV5-6
CDR3aa: CASSEIGISNSLLHF
CDR3nt: TGTGCCAGCAGCGAAATTGGGATAAGTAATTCACTCCTCCACTTT

len: 12
d_gene: .
abundance: many
j_gene: TRBJ2-5
v_gene: TRBV10-3
CDR3aa: CASQGYQETQYF
CDR3nt: TGTGCCAGTCAGGGGTACCAAGAGACCCAGTACTTC

len: 12
d_gene: .
abundance: .
j_gene: TRBJ1-5
v_gene: TRBV10-3
CDR3aa: CASQGYQETQHF
CDR3nt: TGTGCCAGTCAGGGGTACCAAGAGACCCAGCATTTT

len: 14
d_gene: .
abundance: .
j_gene: TRBJ2-6
v_gene: TRBV10-3
CDR3aa: CAIRDSSGANVLTF
CDR3nt: TGTGCCATCAGGGACAGCTCTGGGGCCAACGTCCTGACTTTC

len: 14
d_gene: .
abundance: few
j_gene: TRBJ2-1
v_gene: TRBV3-1
CDR3aa: CASSQTGTTNEQFF
CDR3nt: TGTGCCAGCAGCCAGACCGGGACCACAAATGAGCAGTTCTTC

len: 16
d_gene: .
abundance: few
j_gene: TRBJ2-1
v_gene: TRBV5-4
CDR3aa: CASSSASGRPYNEQFF
CDR3nt: TGTGCCAGCAGCTCGGCGTCCGGGCGCCCCTACAATGAGCAGTTCTTC

len: 15
d_gene: TRBD1
abundance: many
j_gene: TRBJ2-7
v_gene: TRBV11-2
CDR3aa: CASSFQGEILYEQYF
CDR3nt: TGTGCCAGCAGCTTCCAGGGGGAGATACTCTACGAGCAGTACTTC

len: 15
d_gene: .
abundance: .
j_gene: TRBJ1-1
v_gene: TRBV19
CDR3aa: CASRSHQPPGAEAFF
CDR3nt: TGTGCCAGTAGATCCCACCAACCCCCGGGAGCGGAAGCTTTCTTT

len: 14
d_gene: .
abundance: .
j_gene: TRBJ1-2
v_gene: TRBV19
CDR3aa: CASSASGVGYGYTF
CDR3nt: TGTGCCAGTAGTGCGTCAGGGGTCGGCTATGGCTACACCTTC

len: 18
d_gene: TRBD2
abundance: .
j_gene: TRBJ2-1
v_gene: TRBV7-2
CDR3aa: CASSLPLAGGRGRDEQFF
CDR3nt: TGTGCCAGCAGCTTACCCCTAGCGGGAGGGAGGGGGCGGGATGAGCAGTTCTTC

len: 16
d_gene: TRBD2
abundance: .
j_gene: TRBJ2-1
v_gene: TRBV25-1
CDR3aa: CASSRTSGGVDNEQFF
CDR3nt: TGTGCCAGCAGCAGGACTAGCGGGGGGGTCGACAATGAGCAGTTCTTC

len: 11
d_gene: .
abundance: few
j_gene: TRBJ1-2
v_gene: TRBV5-4
CDR3aa: CASSLRDLLTF
CDR3nt: TGTGCCAGCAGCTTGAGGGACTTGCTAACCTTC

len: 12
d_gene: TRBD2
abundance: .
j_gene: TRBJ2-3
v_gene: TRBV29-1
CDR3aa: CSVEGGKATQYF
CDR3nt: TGCAGCGTTGAGGGGGGGAAAGCTACGCAGTATTTT

len: 20
d_gene: TRBD2
abundance: many
j_gene: TRBJ2-1
v_gene: TRBV24-1
CDR3aa: CATSDNQGSKREGIYNEQFF
CDR3nt: TGTGCCACCAGTGACAATCAGGGGTCGAAGCGGGAGGGAATCTACAATGAGCAGTTCTTC

len: 15
d_gene: .
abundance: many
j_gene: TRBJ2-7
v_gene: TRBV27
CDR3aa: CASSLSGRQLYEQYF
CDR3nt: TGTGCCAGCAGTTTATCAGGCAGACAACTCTACGAGCAGTACTTC

len: 16
d_gene: .
abundance: many
j_gene: TRBJ2-1
v_gene: TRBV11-2
CDR3aa: CASSLDAVHSYNEQFF
CDR3nt: TGTGCCAGCAGCTTAGATGCAGTCCACTCCTACAATGAGCAGTTCTTC

len: 16
d_gene: TRBD2
abundance: .
j_gene: TRBJ2-2
v_gene: TRBV5-4
CDR3aa: CASSSGLAGGSGELFF
CDR3nt: TGTGCCAGCAGCAGTGGACTAGCGGGAGGGTCCGGGGAGCTGTTTTTT

len: 13
d_gene: .
abundance: .
j_gene: TRBJ1-5
v_gene: TRBV2
CDR3aa: CASSSEGNQPQHF
CDR3nt: TGTGCCAGCAGTTCTGAGGGGAATCAGCCCCAGCATTTT

len: 11
d_gene: .
abundance: .
j_gene: TRBJ2-7
v_gene: TRBV29-1
CDR3aa: CSVEVAYEQYF
CDR3nt: TGCAGCGTTGAAGTCGCCTACGAGCAGTACTTC

len: 13
d_gene: .
abundance: many
j_gene: TRBJ1-2
v_gene: TRBV19
CDR3aa: CASRAQPAHGYTF
CDR3nt: TGTGCCAGTAGAGCGCAGCCAGCCCATGGCTACACCTTC

len: 15
d_gene: .
abundance: many
j_gene: TRBJ1-6
v_gene: TRBV7-2
CDR3aa: CASSLKGGSLSPLHF
CDR3nt: TGTGCCAGCAGCTTAAAAGGGGGATCCTTATCACCCCTCCACTTT

len: 14
d_gene: .
abundance: .
j_gene: TRBJ2-7
v_gene: TRBV29-1
CDR3aa: CSVEDRAGTYEQYF
CDR3nt: TGCAGCGTTGAAGATCGGGCTGGAACCTACGAGCAGTACTTC

len: 19
d_gene: .
abundance: .
j_gene: TRBJ2-1
v_gene: TRBV12-5
CDR3aa: CASGLVRDGVVVSYNEQFF
CDR3nt: TGTGCTAGTGGTTTGGTACGTGATGGGGTCGTAGTATCGTACAATGAGCAGTTCTTC

len: 17
d_gene: .
abundance: many
j_gene: TRBJ1-1
v_gene: TRBV7-9
CDR3aa: CASSLPRVQPLNTEAFF
CDR3nt: TGTGCCAGCAGCTTACCGAGGGTTCAGCCTTTGAACACTGAAGCTTTCTTT

len: 15
d_gene: .
abundance: many
j_gene: TRBJ2-3
v_gene: TRBV7-3
CDR3aa: CASSLTANRGDTQYF
CDR3nt: TGTGCCAGCAGCTTAACTGCGAACCGGGGGGATACGCAGTATTTT

len: 15
d_gene: .
abundance: many
j_gene: TRBJ1-1
v_gene: TRBV2
CDR3aa: CASSGDGGQYTEAFF
CDR3nt: TGTGCCAGCAGTGGGGACGGGGGGCAGTACACTGAAGCTTTCTTT

len: 16
d_gene: .
abundance: .
j_gene: TRBJ1-2
v_gene: TRBV5-6
CDR3aa: CASSLGSNGILYGYTF
CDR3nt: TGTGCCAGCAGCTTGGGTAGCAATGGGATCCTCTATGGCTACACCTTC

len: 15
d_gene: TRBD1
abundance: many
j_gene: TRBJ1-1
v_gene: TRBV19
CDR3aa: CASSTNRGWNTEAFF
CDR3nt: TGTGCCAGTAGTACCAACAGGGGATGGAACACTGAAGCTTTCTTT

len: 14
d_gene: .
abundance: many
j_gene: TRBJ1-1
v_gene: TRBV19
CDR3aa: CASRERGASTEAFF
CDR3nt: TGTGCCAGTAGAGAGAGGGGGGCTAGCACTGAAGCTTTCTTT

len: 13
d_gene: .
abundance: .
j_gene: TRBJ2-5
v_gene: TRBV24-1
CDR3aa: CATSGVGRETQYF
CDR3nt: TGTGCCACCAGTGGTGTGGGGCGAGAGACCCAGTACTTC

len: 15
d_gene: TRBD1
abundance: many
j_gene: TRBJ2-6
v_gene: TRBV20-1
CDR3aa: CSARSDRAGANVLTF
CDR3nt: TGCAGTGCAAGATCTGACAGGGCTGGGGCCAACGTCCTGACTTTC

len: 15
d_gene: .
abundance: many
j_gene: TRBJ2-1
v_gene: TRBV14
CDR3aa: CASSQAAGTYNEQFF
CDR3nt: TGTGCCAGCAGCCAAGCGGCGGGGACCTACAATGAGCAGTTCTTC

len: 15
d_gene: TRBD2
abundance: many
j_gene: TRBJ2-7
v_gene: TRBV2
CDR3aa: CASSGSLAGINKQYF
CDR3nt: TGTGCCAGCAGTGGGTCGCTAGCGGGAATCAACAAGCAGTACTTC

len: 16
d_gene: TRBD1
abundance: many
j_gene: TRBJ1-2
v_gene: TRBV19
CDR3aa: CASTAQGQGAAGGYTF
CDR3nt: TGTGCCAGTACCGCCCAGGGACAGGGCGCTGCGGGGGGCTACACCTTC

len: 15
d_gene: .
abundance: once
j_gene: TRBJ1-5
v_gene: TRBV5-6
CDR3aa: CASSLRRGAGQPQHF
CDR3nt: TGTGCCAGCAGCTTGAGGCGGGGGGCGGGTCAGCCCCAGCATTTT

len: 13
d_gene: TRBD1
abundance: many
j_gene: TRBJ1-2
v_gene: TRBV12-3/TRBV12-4
CDR3aa: CASRADRVSGYTF
CDR3nt: TGTGCCAGCAGGGCGGACAGGGTTTCTGGCTACACCTTC

len: 14
d_gene: .
abundance: many
j_gene: TRBJ1-5
v_gene: TRBV19
CDR3aa: CASSIAGGNQPQHF
CDR3nt: TGTGCCAGTAGTATAGCAGGGGGCAATCAGCCCCAGCATTTT

len: 16
d_gene: TRBD1
abundance: few
j_gene: TRBJ1-6
v_gene: TRBV6-1
CDR3aa: CASSEIGTGASSPLHF
CDR3nt: TGTGCCAGCAGTGAAATCGGGACAGGGGCGTCTTCACCCCTCCACTTT

len: 17
d_gene: .
abundance: few
j_gene: TRBJ1-4
v_gene: TRBV19
CDR3aa: CASSSKWGYRTNEKLFF
CDR3nt: TGTGCCAGTAGTTCAAAGTGGGGCTATCGAACTAATGAAAAACTGTTTTTT

len: 13
d_gene: .
abundance: .
j_gene: TRBJ2-3
v_gene: TRBV10-3
CDR3aa: CAVQAYSTDTQYF
CDR3nt: TGTGCCGTCCAAGCGTACAGCACAGATACGCAGTATTTT

len: 16
d_gene: TRBD2
abundance: .
j_gene: TRBJ2-1
v_gene: TRBV19
CDR3aa: CASSSTSGGPYNEQFF
CDR3nt: TGTGCCAGTAGTAGTACTAGCGGGGGACCCTACAATGAGCAGTTCTTC

len: 17
d_gene: TRBD1
abundance: many
j_gene: TRBJ1-1
v_gene: TRBV15
CDR3aa: CATNRAWQGGFGTEAFF
CDR3nt: TGTGCCACCAACAGAGCGTGGCAGGGGGGTTTCGGGACTGAAGCTTTCTTT